This T cell receptor beta chain was identified in a study of spatial heterogeneity in lung cancer. As for the study in general: Detection consistently yielded more beta chains than alpha chains. Each unique TCR and UMI combination was seen more than ten times on average in raw reads. Study-level findings and limits: More often at tumor resection than at routine follow-up, ubiquitous expanded tumor TCRs were detected in the blood.

Time point indicated: sample taken at primary tumor resection. Tumor, nontumor lung or frozen PBMC supplied whole RNA that was sequenced unsorted. This clonotype was found many times. Its cognate antigen is unknown. A junction boundary mismatches the germline segment, possibly from a read error. This CDR3 is built from 13 residues. CDR1 is MGHRA and CDR2 is YSYEKL in the germline V gene. A single record per CDR3 protein comes from TCRdb applying MiXCR to the 5' RACE reads. This sample yields 60,000 or so distinct CDR3 sequences, of which about 5.9% are seen a single time; about 15% belongs to the top ten.

The source is a female donor with early-stage non-small cell lung cancer. This chain joins TRBV4-1 and TRBJ1-1; D gene ambiguous. The specimen was PBMCs, collected at surgery. DNA for the CDR3: TGCGCCAGCAGCCAAGCGATCTCTCGCCCGGCTCTGTGG. Protein sequence: CASSQAISRPALW.